The 24 T cell receptor beta chains presented below share a single source sample, sequenced in a study of blood T cell repertoires in COVID-19. The table came from immunoSEQ multiplex PCR; TCRdb's copy has only in-frame clones and leaves some out. The sample has around 200,000 clones, around 86% seen once. Sample: peripheral blood. These receptors came from a man in his forties or fifties with acute or convalescent COVID-19.

The chain links TRBV18 to TRBJ1-1, with 8 bases aligning to TRBD1. V lost 2 bases, J lost 5 bases, and 4 bases stayed unmatched. Germline V CDR1 and CDR2: KGHSH, LQKENI. This CDR3 is built from 14 residues. In DNA, the CDR3 is TGTGCCAGCTCACCAACAGGGGGAGATACTGAAGCTTTCTTT. Protein: CASSPTGGDTEAFF.

The V call is TRBV5-8, the J call TRBJ2-3, with a possible D match to TRBD1 (5 bases). There are 14 residues in the CDR3. Germline values: CDR1 SGHTS, CDR2 YDEGEE. The ends were cut back, 0 bases at V and 0 bases at J, with 5 bases in the middle. The CDR3 here is CASSLGQSTDTQYF. In DNA, the CDR3 is TGTGCCAGCAGCTTGGGACAGAGCACAGATACGCAGTATTTT. Full variable domain (missing parts from reference TRBV5-8 and TRBJ2-3): EAGVTQSPTHLIKTRGQQATLRCSPISGHTSVYWYQQALGLGLQFLLWYDEGEERNRGNFPPRFSGRQFPNYSSELNVNALELEDSALYLCASSLGQSTDTQYFGPGTRLTVL.

V gene TRBV27 combines with J gene TRBJ1-2; 8 bases align to TRBD1. Per germline, CDR1 MNHEY and CDR2 SMNVEV (reference sequence). The V and J ends lost 6 bases and 1 base, in that order; junction bases with no gene match: 10. The CDR3 contains 16 residues. As DNA, the CDR3 is TGTGCCAGCAGAGCCCCCGGGACAGGAAGTAACTATGGCTACACCTTC. Translation gives CASRAPGTGSNYGYTF.

This clone was counted a few times. This rearrangement joins TRBV2 to TRBJ1-4, with a weak D call TRBD1 (5 bases). The CDR3 has 15 residues. Germline assignment: CDR1 SNHLY and CDR2 FYNNEI. Trimming shortened V by 4 bases and J by 5 bases, and 14 bases separated the two germline ends. The CDR3 loop reads CASSAGHTANEKLFF. The CDR3 DNA sequence: TGTGCCAGCAGTGCAGGACATACCGCAAATGAAAAACTGTTTTTT.

In nucleotides, the CDR3 is TGTGCCAGCAGTTACAGGGGGAACACCGGGGAGCTGTTTTTT. Amino acids: CASSYRGNTGELFF. The rearrangement joins TRBV2 to TRBJ2-2; TRBD1 agrees at 7 bases. The CDR3 is made up of 14 amino acids. Per germline, CDR1 SNHLY and CDR2 FYNNEI. The V gene end was trimmed by 5 bases and the J gene end by 1 base; junction bases not matched to a gene: 1.

The chain carries TRBV4-2 and TRBJ1-3; 8 bases map to TRBD1. The CDR3 extends over 17 amino acids. The V gene end was trimmed by 3 bases and the J gene end by 2 bases; junction bases not matched to a gene: 9. CDR1 and CDR2 from the germline V gene are LGHNA and YNFKEQ. The chain's CDR3 is CASSHPGQGATGNTIYF. In nucleotides, the CDR3 is TGTGCCAGCAGCCACCCCGGCCAGGGGGCTACTGGAAACACCATATATTTT.

The chain employs TRBV5-1 and TRBJ2-7, with 9 bases matching TRBD1. Germline loops: CDR1 SGHRS, CDR2 YFSETQ. CDR3 length: 15 amino acids. V trimming: 0 bases; J trimming: 2 bases; junction bases outside the gene matches: 3. CDR3 sequence: CASSLEGQGPYEQYF. The CDR3 DNA is TGCGCCAGCAGCTTGGAGGGACAGGGACCCTACGAGCAGTACTTC.

The chain links TRBV5-6 to TRBJ2-2; D is ambiguous. The CDR3 is 15 amino acids. V lost 1 base, J lost 4 bases, and 11 bases lay in between. CDR1 and CDR2 from the germline V gene are SGHDT and YYEEEE. In DNA, the CDR3 is TGTGCCAGCAGCTTGTCGGGTGTGGGCACCGGGGAGCTGTTTTTT. Amino acid sequence: CASSLSGVGTGELFF.

The chain carries TRBV7-6 and TRBJ2-5; 8 nucleotides agree with TRBD1. CDR3 size: 15 residues. Germline trimming cut 5 bases from V and 1 base from J; bases unmatched to any gene: 6. Per germline, CDR1 SGHVS and CDR2 FNYEAQ. CDR3 residues: CASSLGQGLQETQYF. CDR3 coding DNA: TGTGCCAGCAGCCTCGGACAGGGACTCCAAGAGACCCAGTACTTC.

V gene TRBV29-1 combines with J gene TRBJ2-5; TRBD2 aligns across 15 bases. This CDR3 region has 16 residues. CDR1 SQVTM and CDR2 ANQGSEA come from the germline V gene. Germline trimming cut 6 bases from V and 4 bases from J; bases unmatched to any gene: 9. The CDR3 spells CSVARTSGGAGETQYF. CDR3 coding DNA: TGCAGCGTCGCCCGGACTAGCGGGGGGGCCGGAGAGACCCAGTACTTC.

This chain connects TRBV7-2 to TRBJ2-3, with a weak D call TRBD2 (7 bases). CDR3 length equals 18 residues. Germline V gives CDR1 SGHTA, CDR2 FQGNSA. Trimming took off 0 bases at V and 2 bases at J, with 18 bases between the two ends. Here the CDR3 DNA reads TGTGCCAGCAGCTTAGCGAGTATCGGCGGGGGCTACACAGATACGCAGTATTTT. It translates to CASSLASIGGGYTDTQYF.

The gene calls are TRBV6-1 and TRBJ2-1, with 10 nucleotides matching TRBD2. The ends lost 3 bases at V and 4 bases at J; junction bases unmatched: 6. Germline CDR1 reads MNHNS; CDR2 reads SASEGT. The CDR3 extends over 16 amino acids. Written as DNA, the CDR3 is TGTGCCAGCAGTGACCGGAGCGGGGGGGCTTACAATGAGCAGTTCTTC. Protein sequence: CASSDRSGGAYNEQFF.

The rearrangement uses TRBV9 and TRBJ2-7, with 11 positions matching TRBD2. Losses at the gene ends were 4 bases for V and 7 bases for J; bases not matched to a gene: 7. This CDR3 spans 14 amino acids. Germline V CDR1 and CDR2: SGDLS, YYNGEE. CDR3 sequence: CASSIGLAGGEQYF. As DNA, the CDR3 is TGTGCCAGCAGCATCGGACTAGCGGGCGGAGAGCAGTACTTC.

In nucleotides, the CDR3 is TGTGCCAGCAGCTTCGCGGGGCTCGCCACAGATACGCAGTATTTT. This translates into CASSFAGLATDTQYF. The rearrangement uses TRBV5-6 and TRBJ2-3, with D possibly TRBD2 on 6 matching bases. The CDR3 runs to 15 residues. Trimming removed 2 bases at V and 2 bases at J, with 12 bases between. CDR1 SGHDT and CDR2 YYEEEE come from the germline V gene.

This clone was found once. V and J are TRBV2 and TRBJ1-2; D is unclear. V was shortened by 0 bases and J by 4 bases, with 12 bases between the two germline ends. The CDR3 is made up of 15 amino acids. Germline values: CDR1 SNHLY, CDR2 FYNNEI. DNA of the CDR3: TGTGCCAGCAGTGAAGCGCTTCATCGAGGCTATGGCTACACCTTC. Amino acids: CASSEALHRGYGYTF. The full variable domain, rest sourced from reference TRBV2 and TRBJ1-2, is EPEVTQTPSHQVTQMGQEVILRCVPISNHLYFYWYRQILGQKVEFLVSFYNNEISEKSEIFDDQFSVERPDGSNFTLKIRSTKLEDSAMYFCASSEALHRGYGYTFGSGTRLTVV.

The gene calls are TRBV27 and TRBJ1-1; 8 bases agree with TRBD1. With V trimmed by 6 bases and J by 4 bases, 4 bases remained unmatched. CDR1 is MNHEY, CDR2 SMNVEV, per germline (reference sequence). This CDR3 has 13 residues. CDR3 coding DNA: TGTGCCAGCAGGAGCCAGGGGGCCACTGAAGCTTTCTTT. This encodes CASRSQGATEAFF.

The chain couples TRBV7-9 to TRBJ2-7, with D possibly TRBD2 on 5 matching bases. Germline V lookup: CDR1 SEHNR, CDR2 FQNEAQ (reference sequence). The CDR3 runs 13 residues. The germline V and J ends were trimmed by 7 bases and 4 bases, with 14 bases remaining between them. The CDR3 DNA reads TGTGCCAGCAAAGACGGCCGGGAATACGAGCAGTACTTC. The encoded protein is CASKDGREYEQYF.

This clone has more than one count but fewer than ten. The genes are TRBV4-2 and TRBJ2-2; D possibly corresponds to TRBD2 (5 bases). The V and J ends lost 0 bases and 2 bases respectively, with 10 bases between them. The CDR3 spans 16 residues. In germline, CDR1 is LGHNA, CDR2 YNFKEQ. CDR3 in DNA: TGTGCCAGCAGCCAAGAAACGGGGTTTAACACCGGGGAGCTGTTTTTT. Translating it yields CASSQETGFNTGELFF.

The chain combines TRBV5-6 with TRBJ2-2; TRBD2 agrees at 9 bases. The ends lost 1 base at V and 6 bases at J; junction bases unmatched: 4. Germline lookup yields CDR1 SGHDT and CDR2 YYEEEE. The CDR3 sequence is 15 residues long. The CDR3: CASSLIQRGAGELFF. CDR3 sequence (DNA): TGTGCCAGCAGCTTGATCCAGCGGGGGGCCGGGGAGCTGTTTTTT. Complete variable domain (other parts from reference TRBV5-6 and TRBJ2-2): DAGVTQSPTHLIKTRGQQVTLRCSPKSGHDTVSWYQQALGQGPQFIFQYYEEEERQRGNFPDRFSGHQFPNYSSELNVNALLLGDSALYLCASSLIQRGAGELFFGEGSRLTVL.

The gene calls are TRBV28 and TRBJ2-7; 11 nucleotides line up with TRBD2. Germline V lookup: CDR1 MDHEN, CDR2 SYDVKM. The CDR3 covers 12 residues. Trimming at V came to 3 bases and at J to 12 bases, leaving 4 bases not matched to a gene. The CDR3 is CASSFTSGGSYF. For the CDR3, the DNA is TGTGCCAGCAGTTTTACTAGCGGGGGCTCGTACTTC.

This sequence joins TRBV6-5 and TRBJ2-7, with TRBD1 as a possible D gene (5 bases). V lost 2 bases to trimming and J lost 3 bases, with 14 bases between them. This CDR3 is built from 15 residues. CDR1 is MNHEY, CDR2 SVGAGI, per germline. Here the CDR3 reads CASSYSRGNNYEQYF. In DNA, the CDR3 is TGTGCCAGCAGTTACAGTAGGGGAAATAACTACGAGCAGTACTTC.

V gene TRBV19 combines with J gene TRBJ2-2; TRBD1 agrees at 8 bases. Trimming took 7 bases from V and 5 from J; bases not matched to a gene: 6. Germline CDR1 LNHDA, CDR2 SQIVND (reference sequence). The CDR3 covers 14 residues. In DNA form, the CDR3 reads TGTGCCAGTACCTTCAGGGGGCAGACCGGGGAGCTGTTTTTT. Its translation: CASTFRGQTGELFF.

This chain connects TRBV9 to TRBJ2-5; 8 nucleotides match TRBD2. The germline CDR1 and CDR2 sequences are SGDLS and YYNGEE. CDR3 length: 15 amino acids. Trimming at V came to 0 bases and at J to 4 bases, leaving 5 bases not matched to a gene. The CDR3 DNA reads as TGTGCCAGCAGCGTAGCTCTCGGGAGGGGAGAGACCCAGTACTTC. It yields the protein CASSVALGRGETQYF.

In nucleotides, the CDR3 is TGTGCCAGCAGTCGTGCGACAGGGACTGGCTACACCTTC. Translating gives CASSRATGTGYTF. The genes are TRBV12-3 or TRBV12-4 and TRBJ1-2, with TRBD1 matching 7 bases. The CDR3 extends over 13 amino acids. With 5 bases clipped from V and 7 bases from J, the junction kept 7 bases outside the gene matches.